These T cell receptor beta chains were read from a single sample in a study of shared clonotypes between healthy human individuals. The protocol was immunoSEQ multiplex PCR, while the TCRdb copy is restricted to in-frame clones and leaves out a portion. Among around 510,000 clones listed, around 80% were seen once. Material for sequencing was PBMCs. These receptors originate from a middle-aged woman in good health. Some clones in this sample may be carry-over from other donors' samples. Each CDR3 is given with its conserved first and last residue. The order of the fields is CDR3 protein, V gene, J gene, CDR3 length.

CDR3 protein: CASSVGAGDNEQFF; V gene: TRBV9; J gene: TRBJ2-1; CDR3 length: 14
CDR3 protein: CASSLEGGRNIQYF; V gene: TRBV7-2; J gene: TRBJ2-4; CDR3 length: 14
CDR3 protein: CASSLPSPESSYEQYF; V gene: TRBV4-3; J gene: .; CDR3 length: 16
CDR3 protein: CSAVTGVNTEAFF; V gene: TRBV29-1; J gene: TRBJ1-1; CDR3 length: 13
CDR3 protein: CASSYRGSSGGYTF; V gene: TRBV28; J gene: TRBJ1-2; CDR3 length: 14
CDR3 protein: CASSQGAGSGNEKLFF; V gene: TRBV4-2; J gene: TRBJ1-4; CDR3 length: 16
CDR3 protein: CASSLEQGAHNEQFF; V gene: TRBV5-1; J gene: TRBJ2-1; CDR3 length: 15
CDR3 protein: CASSPLTVNTEAFF; V gene: TRBV2; J gene: TRBJ1-1; CDR3 length: 14
CDR3 protein: CAWSEGYEQYF; V gene: TRBV30; J gene: TRBJ2-7; CDR3 length: 11
CDR3 protein: CASSGHSTDTQYF; V gene: TRBV7-3; J gene: TRBJ2-3; CDR3 length: 13
CDR3 protein: CASSGGRGGNEQFF; V gene: TRBV25-1; J gene: TRBJ2-1; CDR3 length: 14
CDR3 protein: CASSLVSRLAGGEQYF; V gene: TRBV11-2; J gene: TRBJ2-7; CDR3 length: 16
CDR3 protein: CASSPGTGSNQPQHF; V gene: TRBV4-1; J gene: TRBJ1-5; CDR3 length: 15
CDR3 protein: CASTGTSGGTTYNEQFF; V gene: TRBV28; J gene: TRBJ2-1; CDR3 length: 17
CDR3 protein: CASSLGTSGSTDTQYF; V gene: TRBV5-1; J gene: TRBJ2-3; CDR3 length: 16
CDR3 protein: CASSRKGQPGYGYTF; V gene: TRBV7-2; J gene: TRBJ1-2; CDR3 length: 15
CDR3 protein: CASSLLLAGGGELFF; V gene: TRBV5-4; J gene: TRBJ2-2; CDR3 length: 15
CDR3 protein: CASSYDSVWGENTIYF; V gene: TRBV6-5; J gene: TRBJ1-3; CDR3 length: 16
CDR3 protein: CASSESGFYEQYF; V gene: TRBV6-1; J gene: TRBJ2-7; CDR3 length: 13
CDR3 protein: CAAKQGGPYSNQPQHF; V gene: TRBV28; J gene: TRBJ1-5; CDR3 length: 16
CDR3 protein: CATSRVPRAGYYEQYF; V gene: TRBV15; J gene: .; CDR3 length: 16
CDR3 protein: CASSIGLHGTQHF; V gene: TRBV27; J gene: TRBJ1-5; CDR3 length: 13
CDR3 protein: CASSLRVGNTEAFF; V gene: TRBV5-1; J gene: TRBJ1-1; CDR3 length: 14
CDR3 protein: CASSLSGRGSGNTIYF; V gene: TRBV7-6; J gene: TRBJ1-3; CDR3 length: 16
CDR3 protein: CATEGGRSSYNEQFF; V gene: TRBV6-1; J gene: TRBJ2-1; CDR3 length: 15
CDR3 protein: CASSMIGSNYGYTF; V gene: TRBV2; J gene: TRBJ1-2; CDR3 length: 14
CDR3 protein: CASSVNMVRGYTF; V gene: TRBV7-2; J gene: TRBJ1-2; CDR3 length: 13
CDR3 protein: CASSLAPRLVLKDTQYF; V gene: TRBV5-4; J gene: TRBJ2-3; CDR3 length: 17
CDR3 protein: CASSLGEGTGPAFVAEAFF; V gene: TRBV11-2; J gene: TRBJ1-1; CDR3 length: 19
CDR3 protein: CASSTPGGANEKLFF; V gene: TRBV9; J gene: TRBJ1-4; CDR3 length: 15
CDR3 protein: CASSLDRATEAFF; V gene: TRBV7-3; J gene: TRBJ1-1; CDR3 length: 13
CDR3 protein: CAWSVKLRGLGDTIYF; V gene: TRBV30; J gene: TRBJ1-3; CDR3 length: 16
CDR3 protein: CASNQVYEQYF; V gene: TRBV14; J gene: TRBJ2-7; CDR3 length: 11
CDR3 protein: CASSVRGGDTQYF; V gene: TRBV9; J gene: TRBJ2-3; CDR3 length: 13
CDR3 protein: CASTSWYGYTF; V gene: TRBV28; J gene: TRBJ1-2; CDR3 length: 11
CDR3 protein: CASSSTRDSGEQYF; V gene: TRBV28; J gene: TRBJ2-7; CDR3 length: 14